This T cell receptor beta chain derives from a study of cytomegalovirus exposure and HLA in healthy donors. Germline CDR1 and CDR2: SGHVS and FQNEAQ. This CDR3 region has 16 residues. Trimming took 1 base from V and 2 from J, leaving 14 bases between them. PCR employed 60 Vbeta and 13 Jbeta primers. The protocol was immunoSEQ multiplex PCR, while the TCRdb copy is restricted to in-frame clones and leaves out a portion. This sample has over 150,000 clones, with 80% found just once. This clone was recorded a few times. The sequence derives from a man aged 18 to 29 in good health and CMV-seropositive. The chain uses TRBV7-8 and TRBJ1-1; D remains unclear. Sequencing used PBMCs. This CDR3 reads CASSLGAGFINTEAFF. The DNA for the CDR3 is TGTGCCAGCAGCTTAGGTGCAGGTTTCATAAACACTGAAGCTTTCTTT.